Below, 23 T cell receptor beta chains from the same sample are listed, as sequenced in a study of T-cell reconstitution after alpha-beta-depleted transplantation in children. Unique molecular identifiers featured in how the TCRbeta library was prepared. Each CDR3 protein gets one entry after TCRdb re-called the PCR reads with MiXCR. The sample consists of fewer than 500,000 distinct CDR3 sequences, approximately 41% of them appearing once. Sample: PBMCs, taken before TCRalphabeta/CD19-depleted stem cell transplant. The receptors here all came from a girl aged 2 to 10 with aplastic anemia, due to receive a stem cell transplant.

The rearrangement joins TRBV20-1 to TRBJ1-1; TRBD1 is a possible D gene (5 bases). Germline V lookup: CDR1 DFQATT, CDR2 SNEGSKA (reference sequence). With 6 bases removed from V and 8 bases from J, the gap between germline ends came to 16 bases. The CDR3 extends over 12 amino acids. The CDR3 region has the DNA TGCAGTGCGCTGGGACTTGGGTCCGAAGCTTTCTTT. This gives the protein CSALGLGSEAFF.

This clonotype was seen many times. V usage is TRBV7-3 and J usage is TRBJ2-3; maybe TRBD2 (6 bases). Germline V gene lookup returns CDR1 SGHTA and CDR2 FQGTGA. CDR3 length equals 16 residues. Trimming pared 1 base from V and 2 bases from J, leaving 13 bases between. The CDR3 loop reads CASSLNPGLYTDTQYF. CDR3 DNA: TGTGCCAGCAGCTTAAATCCTGGACTATACACAGATACGCAGTATTTT.

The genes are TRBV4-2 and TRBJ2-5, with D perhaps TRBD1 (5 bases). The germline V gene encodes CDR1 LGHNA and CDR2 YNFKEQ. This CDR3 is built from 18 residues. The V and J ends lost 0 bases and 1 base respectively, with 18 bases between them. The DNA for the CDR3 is TGTGCCAGCAGCCAAGATCGGCAGGGTCTTGTGGTCCAAGAGACCCAGTACTTC. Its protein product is CASSQDRQGLVVQETQYF.

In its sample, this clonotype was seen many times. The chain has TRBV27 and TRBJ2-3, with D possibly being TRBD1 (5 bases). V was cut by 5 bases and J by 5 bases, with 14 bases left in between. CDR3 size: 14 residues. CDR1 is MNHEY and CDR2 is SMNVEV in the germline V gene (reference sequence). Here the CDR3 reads CASSPQRGGDTQYF. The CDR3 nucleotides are TGTGCCAGCAGTCCCCAAAGGGGTGGAGATACGCAGTATTTT.

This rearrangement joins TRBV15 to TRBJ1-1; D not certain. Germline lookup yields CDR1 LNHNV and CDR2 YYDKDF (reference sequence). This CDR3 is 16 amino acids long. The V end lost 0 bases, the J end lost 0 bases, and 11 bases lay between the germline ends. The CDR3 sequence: CATSRDTAALNTEAFF. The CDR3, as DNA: TGTGCCACCAGCAGAGATACGGCAGCTCTGAACACTGAAGCTTTCTTT. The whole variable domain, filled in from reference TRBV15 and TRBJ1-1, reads DAMVIQNPRYQVTQFGKPVTLSCSQTLNHNVMYWYQQKSSQAPKLLFHYYDKDFNNEADTPDNFQSRRPNTSFCFLDIRSPGLGDTAMYLCATSRDTAALNTEAFFGQGTRLTVV.

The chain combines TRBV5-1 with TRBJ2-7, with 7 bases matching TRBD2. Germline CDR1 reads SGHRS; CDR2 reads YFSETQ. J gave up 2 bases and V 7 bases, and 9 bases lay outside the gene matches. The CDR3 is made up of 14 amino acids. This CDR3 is CASSRTRSAYEQYF. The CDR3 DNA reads TGCGCCAGCTCAAGGACTAGATCTGCCTACGAGCAGTACTTC.

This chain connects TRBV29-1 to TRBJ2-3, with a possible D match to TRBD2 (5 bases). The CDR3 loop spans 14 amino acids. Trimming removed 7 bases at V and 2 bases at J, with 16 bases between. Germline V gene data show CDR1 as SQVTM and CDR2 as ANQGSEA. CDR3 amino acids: CSGGAVGDTDTQYF. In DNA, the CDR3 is TGCAGCGGTGGTGCGGTCGGGGACACAGATACGCAGTATTTT.

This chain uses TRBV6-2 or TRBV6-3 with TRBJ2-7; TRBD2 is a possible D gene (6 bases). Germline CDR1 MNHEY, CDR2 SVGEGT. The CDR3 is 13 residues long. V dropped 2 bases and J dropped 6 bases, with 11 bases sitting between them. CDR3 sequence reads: CASSYQTGVEQYF. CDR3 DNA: TGTGCCAGCAGTTACCAAACGGGAGTCGAGCAGTACTTC.

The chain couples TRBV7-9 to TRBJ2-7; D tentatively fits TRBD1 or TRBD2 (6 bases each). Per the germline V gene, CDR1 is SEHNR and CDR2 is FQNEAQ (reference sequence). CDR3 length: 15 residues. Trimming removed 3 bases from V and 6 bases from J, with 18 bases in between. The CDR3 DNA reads TGTGCCAGCAGCTTGGGGGATGGACGGGGGCGCGAGCAGTACTTC. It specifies CASSLGDGRGREQYF.

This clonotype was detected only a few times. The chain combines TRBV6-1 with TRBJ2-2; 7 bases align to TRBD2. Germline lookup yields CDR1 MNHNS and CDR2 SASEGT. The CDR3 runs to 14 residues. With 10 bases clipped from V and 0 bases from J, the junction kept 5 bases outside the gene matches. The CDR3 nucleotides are TGTGCCACCCTGGGAGGGACGAACACCGGGGAGCTGTTTTTT. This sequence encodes CATLGGTNTGELFF.

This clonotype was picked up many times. CDR3 sequence: CSVVAGGSEQFF. CDR3 DNA: TGCAGCGTCGTAGCGGGAGGAAGTGAGCAGTTCTTC. The chain uses TRBV29-1 and TRBJ2-1, with 10 positions matching TRBD2. V was clipped by 6 bases and J by 9 bases; unmatched bases: 5. The CDR3 spans 12 residues. Germline V gene lookup returns CDR1 SQVTM and CDR2 ANQGSEA.

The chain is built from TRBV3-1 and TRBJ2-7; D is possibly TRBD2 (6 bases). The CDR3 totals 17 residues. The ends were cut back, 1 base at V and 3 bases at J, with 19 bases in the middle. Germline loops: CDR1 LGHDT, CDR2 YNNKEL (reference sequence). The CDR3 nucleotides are TGTGCCAGCAGCCAAGGAGGGGCCGGGACTTATATCTACGAGCAGTACTTC. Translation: CASSQGGAGTYIYEQYF.

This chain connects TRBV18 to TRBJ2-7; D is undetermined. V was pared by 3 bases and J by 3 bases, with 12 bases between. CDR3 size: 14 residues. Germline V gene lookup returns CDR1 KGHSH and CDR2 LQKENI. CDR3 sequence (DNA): TGTGCCAGCTCACCCCCCGACGGATACTACGAGCAGTACTTC. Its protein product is CASSPPDGYYEQYF.

The CDR3 coding sequence is TGTGCCAGCAGCTTGGACTCACTCCACACCGGGGAGCTGTTTTTT. Protein: CASSLDSLHTGELFF. The chain joins TRBV7-6 to TRBJ2-2; a weak D match, TRBD2 (5 bases). V lost 3 bases, J lost 3 bases, and 11 bases lay in between. CDR1 and CDR2 (germline): SGHVS, FNYEAQ. The CDR3 is 15 residues long.

The CDR3 reads CASSLGGEGQAFF. The CDR3 nucleotides are TGTGCCAGCAGCTTAGGGGGGGAGGGGCAAGCTTTCTTT. This chain connects TRBV7-9 to TRBJ1-1; D is perhaps TRBD1 (5 bases). Per the germline V gene, CDR1 is SEHNR and CDR2 is FQNEAQ (reference sequence). The CDR3 totals 13 residues. Trimming removed 1 base at V and 9 bases at J, with 12 bases between.

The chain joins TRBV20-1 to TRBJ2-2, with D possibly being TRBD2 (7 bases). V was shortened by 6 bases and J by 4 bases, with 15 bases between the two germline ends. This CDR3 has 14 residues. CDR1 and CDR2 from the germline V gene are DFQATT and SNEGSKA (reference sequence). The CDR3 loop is CSAPRGGSTGELFF. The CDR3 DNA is TGCAGTGCACCAAGGGGGGGAAGCACCGGGGAGCTGTTTTTT.

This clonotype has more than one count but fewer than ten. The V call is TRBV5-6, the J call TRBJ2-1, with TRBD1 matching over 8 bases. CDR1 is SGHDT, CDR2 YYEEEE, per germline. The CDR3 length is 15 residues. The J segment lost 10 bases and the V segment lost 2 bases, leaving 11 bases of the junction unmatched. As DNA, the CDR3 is TGTGCCAGCAGCTTCTACCAGGGGGCTGTTCGGGAGCAGTTCTTC. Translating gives CASSFYQGAVREQFF.

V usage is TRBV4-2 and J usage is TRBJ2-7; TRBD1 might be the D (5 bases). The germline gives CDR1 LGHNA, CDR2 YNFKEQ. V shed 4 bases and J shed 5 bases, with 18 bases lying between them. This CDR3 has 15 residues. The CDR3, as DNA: TGTGCCAGCAGCCCAGTTGGGTCAGGGTTGGACGAGCAGTACTTC. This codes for CASSPVGSGLDEQYF.

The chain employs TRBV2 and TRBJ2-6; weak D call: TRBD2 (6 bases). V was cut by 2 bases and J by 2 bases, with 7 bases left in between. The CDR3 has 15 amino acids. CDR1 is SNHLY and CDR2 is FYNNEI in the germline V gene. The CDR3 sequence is CASSESGAGANVLTF. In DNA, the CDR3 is TGTGCCAGCAGTGAATCGGGGGCTGGGGCCAACGTCCTGACTTTC.

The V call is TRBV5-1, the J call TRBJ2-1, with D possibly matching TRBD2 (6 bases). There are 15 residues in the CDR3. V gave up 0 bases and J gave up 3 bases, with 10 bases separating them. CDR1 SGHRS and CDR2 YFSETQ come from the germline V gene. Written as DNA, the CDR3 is TGCGCCAGCAGCTTGGACGGGAGTGACTACAATGAGCAGTTCTTC. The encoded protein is CASSLDGSDYNEQFF.

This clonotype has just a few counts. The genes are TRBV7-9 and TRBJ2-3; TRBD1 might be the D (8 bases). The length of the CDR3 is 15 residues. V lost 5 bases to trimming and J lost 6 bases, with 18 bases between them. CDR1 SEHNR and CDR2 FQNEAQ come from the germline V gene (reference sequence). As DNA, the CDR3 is TGTGCCAGCAGCGCCAGCGGGACAGGCTCCGATACGCAGTATTTT. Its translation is CASSASGTGSDTQYF.

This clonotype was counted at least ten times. CDR3 DNA: TGTGCCAGCAGCGGCGGGGGAAGGAACACTGAAGCTTTCTTT. It codes for CASSGGGRNTEAFF. J is TRBJ1-1 and V is TRBV7-9, with D possibly being TRBD1 (5 bases). Trimming stripped 5 bases from V and 1 base from J, with 11 bases between. Germline CDR1 is SEHNR and CDR2 is FQNEAQ (reference sequence). This CDR3 has 14 amino acids.

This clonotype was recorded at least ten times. As DNA, the CDR3 is TGTGCCAGCAGTTCGTTGCCCGACAGGGGGAGGACTGAAGCTTTCTTT. Its protein product is CASSSLPDRGRTEAFF. J is TRBJ1-1 and V is TRBV12-3 or TRBV12-4, with 9 nucleotides matching TRBD1. V shed 4 bases and J 5 bases; nucleotides not matched to a gene: 11. This CDR3 is built from 16 residues.